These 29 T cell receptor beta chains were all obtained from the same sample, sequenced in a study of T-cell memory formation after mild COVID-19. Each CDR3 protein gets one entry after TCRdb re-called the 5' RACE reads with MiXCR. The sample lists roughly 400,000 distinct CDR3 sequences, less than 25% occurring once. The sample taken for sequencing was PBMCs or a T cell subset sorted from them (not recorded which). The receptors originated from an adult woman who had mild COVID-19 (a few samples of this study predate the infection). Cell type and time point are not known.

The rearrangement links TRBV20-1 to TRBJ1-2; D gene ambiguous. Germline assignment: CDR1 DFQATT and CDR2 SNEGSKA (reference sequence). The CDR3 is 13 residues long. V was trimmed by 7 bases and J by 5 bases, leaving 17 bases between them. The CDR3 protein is CSVDSGGSYGYTF. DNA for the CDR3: TGCAGTGTTGACTCGGGCGGTTCTTATGGCTACACCTTC.

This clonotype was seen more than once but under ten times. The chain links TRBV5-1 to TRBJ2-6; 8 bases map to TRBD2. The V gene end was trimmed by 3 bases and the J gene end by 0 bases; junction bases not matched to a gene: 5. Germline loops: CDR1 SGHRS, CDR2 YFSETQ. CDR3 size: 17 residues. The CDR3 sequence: CASSSYSGISGANVLTF. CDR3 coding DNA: TGCGCCAGCAGCTCCTATAGCGGGATCTCTGGGGCCAACGTCCTGACTTTC.

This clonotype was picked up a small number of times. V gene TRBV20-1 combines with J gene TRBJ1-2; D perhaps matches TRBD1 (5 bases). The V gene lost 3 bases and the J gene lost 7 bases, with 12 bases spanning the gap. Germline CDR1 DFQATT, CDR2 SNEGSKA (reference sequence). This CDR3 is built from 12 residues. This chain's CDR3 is CSASGGKGGYTF. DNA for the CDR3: TGCAGTGCTAGTGGGGGGAAGGGTGGCTACACCTTC.

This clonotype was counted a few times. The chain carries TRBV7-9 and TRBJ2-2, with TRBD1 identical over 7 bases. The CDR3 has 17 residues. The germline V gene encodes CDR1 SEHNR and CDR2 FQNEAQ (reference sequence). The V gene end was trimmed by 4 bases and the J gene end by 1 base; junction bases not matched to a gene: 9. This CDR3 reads CASSSPRTGLNTGELFF. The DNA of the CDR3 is TGTGCCAGCAGCTCCCCCCGGACAGGTCTGAACACCGGGGAGCTGTTTTTT.

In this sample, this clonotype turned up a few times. Written as DNA, the CDR3 is TGTGCCAGCAGCTTAGCCCTAGGACCCAGTGGGCTGAACGAGCAGTACTTC. The encoded protein is CASSLALGPSGLNEQYF. This chain joins TRBV7-9 and TRBJ2-7; D is ambiguous. CDR1 and CDR2 from the germline V gene are SEHNR and FQNEAQ (reference sequence). This CDR3 contains 17 residues. V lost 0 bases to trimming and J lost 5 bases, with 20 bases between them. Filled out from reference TRBV7-9 and TRBJ2-7, the complete variable domain reads DTGVSQNPRHKITKRGQNVTFRCDPISEHNRLYWYRQTLGQGPEFLTYFQNEAQLEKSRLLSDRFSAERPKGSFSTLEIQRTEQGDSAMYLCASSLALGPSGLNEQYFGPGTRLTVT.

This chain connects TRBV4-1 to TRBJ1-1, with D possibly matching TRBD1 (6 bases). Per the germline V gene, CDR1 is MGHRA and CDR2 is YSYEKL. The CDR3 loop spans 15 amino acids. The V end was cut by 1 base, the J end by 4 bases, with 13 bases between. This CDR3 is CASSQGRGAGTEAFF. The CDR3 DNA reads TGCGCCAGCAGCCAAGGTAGGGGGGCAGGCACTGAAGCTTTCTTT.

The CDR3 DNA reads as TGTGCCATCAGTGAGTTAACAGGGTCGGGTCCCATCTACGAGCAGTACTTC. Translated: CAISELTGSGPIYEQYF. The chain uses TRBV10-3 and TRBJ2-7; a weak D match, TRBD1 (6 bases). CDR1 and CDR2 (germline): ENHRY, SYGVKD. V was pared by 1 base and J by 3 bases, with 19 bases between. The CDR3 runs to 17 residues.

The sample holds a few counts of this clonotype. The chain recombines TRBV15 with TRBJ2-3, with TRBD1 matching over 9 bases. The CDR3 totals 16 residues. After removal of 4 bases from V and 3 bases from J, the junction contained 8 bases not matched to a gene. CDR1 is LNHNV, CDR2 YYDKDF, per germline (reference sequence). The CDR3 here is CATSNGDREGTDTQYF. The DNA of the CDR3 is TGTGCCACCAGCAACGGGGACAGGGAAGGGACAGATACGCAGTATTTT. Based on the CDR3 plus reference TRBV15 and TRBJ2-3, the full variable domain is DAMVIQNPRYQVTQFGKPVTLSCSQTLNHNVMYWYQQKSSQAPKLLFHYYDKDFNNEADTPDNFQSRRPNTSFCFLDIRSPGLGDTAMYLCATSNGDREGTDTQYFGPGTRLTVL.

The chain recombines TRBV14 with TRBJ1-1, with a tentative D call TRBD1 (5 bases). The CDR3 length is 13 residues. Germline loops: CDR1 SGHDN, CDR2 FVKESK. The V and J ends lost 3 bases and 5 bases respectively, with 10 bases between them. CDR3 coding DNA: TGTGCCAGCAGCCAGTTTGGGGGTACTGAAGCTTTCTTT. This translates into CASSQFGGTEAFF.

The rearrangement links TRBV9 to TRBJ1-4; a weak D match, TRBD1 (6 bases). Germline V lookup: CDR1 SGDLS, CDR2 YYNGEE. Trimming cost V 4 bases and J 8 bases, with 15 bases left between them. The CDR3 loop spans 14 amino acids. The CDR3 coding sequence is TGTGCCAGCAGCTATTCGACAGGCCAGGAAAAACTGTTTTTT. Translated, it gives CASSYSTGQEKLFF. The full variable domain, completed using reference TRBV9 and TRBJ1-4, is DSGVTQTPKHLITATGQRVTLRCSPRSGDLSVYWYQQSLDQGLQFLIQYYNGEERAKGNILERFSAQQFPDLHSELNLSSLELGDSALYFCASSYSTGQEKLFFGSGTQLSVL.

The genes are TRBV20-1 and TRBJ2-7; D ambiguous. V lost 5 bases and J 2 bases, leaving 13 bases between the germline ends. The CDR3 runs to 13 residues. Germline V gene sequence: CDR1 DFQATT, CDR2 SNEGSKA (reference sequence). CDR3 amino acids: CSASHQAPYEQYF. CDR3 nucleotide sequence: TGCAGTGCTTCTCACCAGGCTCCCTACGAGCAGTACTTC.

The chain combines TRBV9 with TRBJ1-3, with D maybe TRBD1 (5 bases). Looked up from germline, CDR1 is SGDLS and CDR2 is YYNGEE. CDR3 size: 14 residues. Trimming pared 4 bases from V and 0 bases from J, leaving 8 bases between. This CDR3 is CASSLDISGNTIYF. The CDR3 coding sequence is TGTGCCAGCAGCTTGGACATCTCTGGAAACACCATATATTTT.

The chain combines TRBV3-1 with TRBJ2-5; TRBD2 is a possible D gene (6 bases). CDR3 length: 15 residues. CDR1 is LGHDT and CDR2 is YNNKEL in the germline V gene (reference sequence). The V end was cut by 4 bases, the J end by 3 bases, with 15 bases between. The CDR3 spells CASSPTGWGEETQYF. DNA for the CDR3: TGTGCCAGCAGCCCCACTGGCTGGGGGGAAGAGACCCAGTACTTC.

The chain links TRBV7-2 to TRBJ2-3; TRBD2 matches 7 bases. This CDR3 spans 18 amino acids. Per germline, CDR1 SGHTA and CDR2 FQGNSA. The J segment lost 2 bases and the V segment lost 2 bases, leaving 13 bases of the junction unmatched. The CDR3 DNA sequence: TGTGCCAGCAGCTTAAGGCCGGCGGCGGGGGTATCCACAGATACGCAGTATTTT. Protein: CASSLRPAAGVSTDTQYF.

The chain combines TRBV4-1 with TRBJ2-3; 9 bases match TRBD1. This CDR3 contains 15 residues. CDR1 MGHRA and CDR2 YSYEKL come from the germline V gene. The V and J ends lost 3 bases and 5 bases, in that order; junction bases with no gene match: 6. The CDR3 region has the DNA TGCGCCAGCAGCCAGTCGGGACAGGGTCAAGATACGCAGTATTTT. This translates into CASSQSGQGQDTQYF.

CDR3 DNA sequence: TGTGCCACCGCGCGGGACTCTGGGGCCAACGTCCTGACTTTC. Translating it yields CATARDSGANVLTF. V and J are TRBV11-3 and TRBJ2-6; weak D call: TRBD2 (6 bases). The germline V and J ends were trimmed by 10 bases and 0 bases, with 10 bases remaining between them. CDR3 length: 14 amino acids. Germline V gene sequence: CDR1 SGHNT, CDR2 YENEEA. The variable domain in full, with the rest retrieved from reference TRBV11-3 and TRBJ2-6, is EAGVVQSPRYKIIEKKQPVAFWCNPISGHNTLYWYLQNLGQGPELLIRYENEEAVDDSQLPKDRFSAERLKGVDSTLKIQPAELGDSAVYLCATARDSGANVLTFGAGSRLTVL.

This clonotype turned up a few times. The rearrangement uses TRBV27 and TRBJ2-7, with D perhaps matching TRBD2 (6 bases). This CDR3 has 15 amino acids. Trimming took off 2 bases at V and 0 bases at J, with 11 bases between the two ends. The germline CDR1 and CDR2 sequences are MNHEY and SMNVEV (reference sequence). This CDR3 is CASSLRAGVSYEQYF. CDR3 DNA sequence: TGTGCCAGCAGTTTAAGAGCGGGCGTCTCCTACGAGCAGTACTTC.

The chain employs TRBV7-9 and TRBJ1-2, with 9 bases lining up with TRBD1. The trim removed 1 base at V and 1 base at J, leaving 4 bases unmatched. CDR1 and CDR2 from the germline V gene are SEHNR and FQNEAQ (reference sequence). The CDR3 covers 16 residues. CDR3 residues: CASSLVNRGHNYGYTF. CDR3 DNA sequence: TGTGCCAGCAGCTTAGTTAACAGGGGGCATAACTATGGCTACACCTTC.

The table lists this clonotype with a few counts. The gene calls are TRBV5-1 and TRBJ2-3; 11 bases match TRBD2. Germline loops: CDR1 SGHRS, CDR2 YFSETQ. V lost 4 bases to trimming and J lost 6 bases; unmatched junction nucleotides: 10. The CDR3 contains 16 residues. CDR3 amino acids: CASSASSGGSLDTQYF. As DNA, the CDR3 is TGCGCCAGCAGCGCTTCTAGCGGGGGGAGTCTGGATACGCAGTATTTT.

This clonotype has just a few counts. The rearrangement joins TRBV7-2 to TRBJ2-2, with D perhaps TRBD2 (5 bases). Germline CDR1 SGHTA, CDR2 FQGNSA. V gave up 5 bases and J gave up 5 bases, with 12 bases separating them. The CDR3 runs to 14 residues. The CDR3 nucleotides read TGTGCCAGCAGCCGGGAAATCCTAACCGGGGAGCTGTTTTTT. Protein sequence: CASSREILTGELFF.

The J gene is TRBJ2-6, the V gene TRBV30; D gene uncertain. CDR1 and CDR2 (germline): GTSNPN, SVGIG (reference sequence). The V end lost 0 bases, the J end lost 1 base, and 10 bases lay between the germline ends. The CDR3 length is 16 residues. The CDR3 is CAWSVTEISGANVLTF. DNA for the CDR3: TGTGCCTGGAGTGTAACAGAGATTTCTGGGGCCAACGTCCTGACTTTC.

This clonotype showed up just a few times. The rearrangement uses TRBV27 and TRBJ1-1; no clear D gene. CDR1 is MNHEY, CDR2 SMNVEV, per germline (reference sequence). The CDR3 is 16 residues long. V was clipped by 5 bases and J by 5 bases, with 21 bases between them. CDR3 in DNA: TGTGCCAGCAGTCTAAGGGAGTCAGCGGCGGGGACTGAAGCTTTCTTT. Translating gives CASSLRESAAGTEAFF.

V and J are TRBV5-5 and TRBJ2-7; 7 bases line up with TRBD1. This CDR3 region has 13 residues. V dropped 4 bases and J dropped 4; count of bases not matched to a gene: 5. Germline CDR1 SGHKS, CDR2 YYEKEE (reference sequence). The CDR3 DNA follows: TGTGCCAGCAGCGCCCCGACAGGGTACGAGCAGTACTTC. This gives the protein CASSAPTGYEQYF. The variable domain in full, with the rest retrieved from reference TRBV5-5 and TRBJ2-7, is DAGVTQSPTHLIKTRGQQVTLRCSPISGHKSVSWYQQVLGQGPQFIFQYYEKEERGRGNFPDRFSARQFPNYSSELNVNALLLGDSALYLCASSAPTGYEQYFGPGTRLTVT.

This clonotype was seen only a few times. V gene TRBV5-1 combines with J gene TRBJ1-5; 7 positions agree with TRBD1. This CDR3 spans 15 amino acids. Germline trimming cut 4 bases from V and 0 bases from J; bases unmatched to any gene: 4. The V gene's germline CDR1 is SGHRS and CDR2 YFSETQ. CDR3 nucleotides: TGCGCCAGCAGCCAGGGACAGAGTAGCAATCAGCCCCAGCATTTT. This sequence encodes CASSQGQSSNQPQHF.

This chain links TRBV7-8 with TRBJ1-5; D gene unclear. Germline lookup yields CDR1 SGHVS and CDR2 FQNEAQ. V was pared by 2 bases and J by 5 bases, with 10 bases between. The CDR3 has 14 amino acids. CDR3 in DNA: TGTGCCAGCAGCTTAAACCGACCCGATCAGCCCCAGCATTTT. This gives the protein CASSLNRPDQPQHF.

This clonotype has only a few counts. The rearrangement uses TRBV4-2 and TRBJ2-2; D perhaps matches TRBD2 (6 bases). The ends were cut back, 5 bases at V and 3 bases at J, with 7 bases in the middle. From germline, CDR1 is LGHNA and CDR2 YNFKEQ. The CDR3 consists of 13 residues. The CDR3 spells CASSWGDTGELFF. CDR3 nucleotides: TGTGCCAGCAGCTGGGGGGACACCGGGGAGCTGTTTTTT.

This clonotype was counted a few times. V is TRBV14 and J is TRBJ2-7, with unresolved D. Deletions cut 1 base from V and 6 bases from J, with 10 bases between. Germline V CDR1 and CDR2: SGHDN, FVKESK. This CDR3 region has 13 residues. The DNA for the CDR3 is TGTGCCAGCAGCCAAGTGTCGAGTTCCGAGCAGTACTTC. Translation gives CASSQVSSSEQYF.

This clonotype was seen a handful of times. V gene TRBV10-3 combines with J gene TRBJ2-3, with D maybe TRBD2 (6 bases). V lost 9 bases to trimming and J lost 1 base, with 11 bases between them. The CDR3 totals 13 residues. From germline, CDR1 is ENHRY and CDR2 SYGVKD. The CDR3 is CAISGGGTDTQYF. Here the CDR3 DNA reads TGTGCCATTAGCGGTGGGGGCACAGATACGCAGTATTTT.

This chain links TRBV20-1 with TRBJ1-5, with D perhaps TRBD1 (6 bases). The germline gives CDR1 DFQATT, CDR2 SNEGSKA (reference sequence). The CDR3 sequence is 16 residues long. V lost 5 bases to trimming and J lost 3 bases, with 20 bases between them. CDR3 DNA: TGCAGTGCTGCGGGGGAGATCGGACAGATCAATCAGCCCCAGCATTTT. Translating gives CSAAGEIGQINQPQHF.